Listed here are 20 T cell receptor beta chains from one sample, sequenced in a study of CD4 T cells in relation to SARS-CoV-2 and coronaviruses. Unexposed donor CD4+ T cells date from about 2011-2018, before the COVID-19 pandemic. CD4+ T cells were isolated from the cells after around 11 days of culture. These receptors are not linked to any known antigen. Sequencing was performed with immunoSEQ multiplex PCR; in TCRdb, only in-frame clones are kept and a portion is missing. The repertoire consists of about 22,000 clones, with 72% occurring once and the leading ten covering around 16%. Material: CD4+ T cells from PBMCs, cultured in vitro. All receptors derive from a human donor in good health.

The J gene is TRBJ1-1, the V gene TRBV4-3, with 7 bases that match TRBD1. After removal of 2 bases from V and 0 bases from J, the junction contained 3 bases not matched to a gene. CDR1 and CDR2 (germline): LGHNA, YSLEER. CDR3 length: 15 amino acids. The CDR3 reads CASSQIGTVNTEAFF. CDR3 nucleotides: TGCGCCAGCAGCCAAATCGGGACAGTGAACACTGAAGCTTTCTTT.

The chain is built from TRBV2 and TRBJ1-1; D gene uncertain. CDR1 and CDR2 from the germline V gene are SNHLY and FYNNEI. The CDR3 runs 13 residues. V dropped 6 bases and J dropped 8 bases, with 16 bases sitting between them. Here the CDR3 reads CASRQSTGYEAFF. Here the CDR3 DNA reads TGTGCCAGCAGACAAAGCACGGGATACGAAGCTTTCTTT.

The V gene is TRBV5-6, the J gene TRBJ2-7; 15 bases map to TRBD2. Germline V gene data show CDR1 as SGHDT and CDR2 as YYEEEE. The CDR3 runs 18 residues. The V segment lost 0 bases and the J segment 1 base; nucleotides outside the gene matches: 5. CDR3 region: CASSLVGGTSGGSYEQYF. DNA of the CDR3: TGTGCCAGCAGCTTGGTAGGGGGGACTAGCGGGGGGTCCTACGAGCAGTACTTC.

The table lists this clone with a few counts. The chain carries TRBV30 and TRBJ2-2; 8 positions agree with TRBD2. Germline CDR1 is GTSNPN and CDR2 is SVGIG (reference sequence). The CDR3 covers 11 residues. V gave up 8 bases and J gave up 6 bases; unmatched junction bases: 2. This chain's CDR3 is CARGGAGELFF. As DNA, the CDR3 is TGTGCCCGGGGGGGGGCCGGGGAGCTGTTTTTT.

This chain joins TRBV4-3 and TRBJ2-6, with 7 bases fitting TRBD1. Germline loops: CDR1 LGHNA, CDR2 YSLEER. The J segment lost 1 base and the V segment lost 2 bases, leaving 8 bases of the junction unmatched. The CDR3 is made up of 18 amino acids. CDR3 in amino acids: CASSQTTGSTSGANVLTF. CDR3 nucleotides: TGCGCCAGCAGCCAAACGACAGGGTCCACATCTGGGGCCAACGTCCTGACTTTC.

This clone has only a few counts. The chain couples TRBV3-1 (or the pseudogene TRBV3-2) to TRBJ2-7; 7 nucleotides agree with TRBD2. The CDR3 runs 15 residues. Unmatched junction bases numbered 7, after V lost 1 base and J lost 4 bases. Germline lookup yields CDR1 LGHDT and CDR2 YNNKEL (reference sequence). In DNA form, the CDR3 reads TGTGCCAGCAGCCAAGGGCTAGCGGCCCTATACGAGCAGTACTTC. Residues: CASSQGLAALYEQYF.

This chain uses TRBV3-1 (or the pseudogene TRBV3-2) with TRBJ1-2; no clear D gene. Germline V gives CDR1 LGHDT, CDR2 YNNKEL (reference sequence). V was clipped by 3 bases and J by 8 bases, with 13 bases between them. This CDR3 is 13 amino acids long. The CDR3 loop is CASSQEVFAGYTF. The CDR3 nucleotides are TGTGCCAGCAGCCAGGAGGTTTTTGCGGGCTACACCTTC.

V gene TRBV7-9 combines with J gene TRBJ2-1, with 7 positions matching TRBD2. Germline V gives CDR1 SEHNR, CDR2 FQNEAQ (reference sequence). With 6 bases clipped from V and 7 bases from J, the junction kept 12 bases outside the gene matches. The CDR3 has 15 residues. CDR3 sequence: CASRPYGGLRNEQFF. The DNA for the CDR3 is TGTGCCAGCAGACCCTACGGGGGGTTAAGGAATGAGCAGTTCTTC.

CDR3 DNA sequence: TGTGCCAGCAGTTACCCCAGAACCGATTGGGGACAGGGTCGTCATGAGCAGTTCTTC. The encoded protein is CASSYPRTDWGQGRHEQFF. V and J are TRBV6-2 or TRBV6-3 and TRBJ2-1, with 9 bases fitting TRBD1. The CDR3 runs to 19 residues. V gave up 2 bases and J gave up 8 bases; unmatched junction bases: 19. The germline gives CDR1 MNHEY, CDR2 SVGEGT.

The J gene is TRBJ2-1, the V gene TRBV3-1 (or the pseudogene TRBV3-2); 8 bases map to TRBD2. Germline trimming cut 1 base from V and 9 bases from J; bases unmatched to any gene: 11. The CDR3 sequence is 16 residues long. Germline-derived CDR1 and CDR2 are LGHDT and YNNKEL (reference sequence). The CDR3, as DNA: TGTGCCAGCAGCCAAGTCTGGGCGGGAGGTCGGCGTGAGCAGTTCTTC. Translating it yields CASSQVWAGGRREQFF.

CDR3 loop: CASSIGDRDRVRTTDTQYF. The CDR3 DNA follows: TGTGCCAGTAGTATAGGGGATCGGGACAGGGTCCGGACCACAGATACGCAGTATTTT. V gene TRBV19 combines with J gene TRBJ2-3; 9 nucleotides align to TRBD1. J gave up 2 bases and V 1 base, and 13 bases lay outside the gene matches. Germline V gives CDR1 LNHDA, CDR2 SQIVND (reference sequence). The length of the CDR3 is 19 residues. Full variable domain (remainder filled in from reference TRBV19 and TRBJ2-3): DGGITQSPKYLFRKEGQNVTLSCEQNLNHDAMYWYRQDPGQGLRLIYYSQIVNDFQKGDIAEGYSVSREKKESFPLTVTSAQKNPTAFYLCASSIGDRDRVRTTDTQYFGPGTRLTVL.

The rearrangement links TRBV6-5 to TRBJ1-1; D not certain. Trimming pared 4 bases from V and 4 bases from J, leaving 4 bases between. Germline V gene sequence: CDR1 MNHEY, CDR2 SVGAGI. The CDR3 runs to 11 residues. In DNA form, the CDR3 reads TGTGCCAGCAGTTCCCCCACTGAAGCTTTCTTT. Its protein is CASSSPTEAFF.

The chain uses TRBV5-1 and TRBJ2-6, with a weak D call TRBD1 (5 bases). The CDR3 covers 16 residues. The germline gives CDR1 SGHRS, CDR2 YFSETQ. The V end lost 4 bases, the J end lost 2 bases, and 13 bases lay between the germline ends. The CDR3 loop reads CASSPPTVTGANVLTF. DNA of the CDR3: TGCGCCAGCAGCCCTCCGACAGTAACTGGGGCCAACGTCCTGACTTTC.

V usage is TRBV7-2 and J usage is TRBJ2-7; no definite D call. The CDR3 covers 13 residues. The germline gives CDR1 SGHTA, CDR2 FQGNSA. Between the trimmed V and J ends, which lost 2 bases and 2 bases, there was a span of 7 bases. This CDR3 is CASSLRVPYEQYF. The CDR3, as DNA: TGTGCCAGCAGCTTAAGAGTGCCCTACGAGCAGTACTTC.

This clone came up a few times. The chain couples TRBV19 to TRBJ2-7; weak D call: TRBD1 (6 bases). Germline CDR1 and CDR2: LNHDA and SQIVND (reference sequence). The CDR3 runs 11 residues. Trimming left V 10 bases short and J 6 bases short, with 13 bases between. DNA of the CDR3: TGTGCCACAGGGGCCACGGTCGAGCAGTACTTC. This codes for CATGATVEQYF. Drawing the rest from reference TRBV19 and TRBJ2-7, the complete variable domain is DGGITQSPKYLFRKEGQNVTLSCEQNLNHDAMYWYRQDPGQGLRLIYYSQIVNDFQKGDIAEGYSVSREKKESFPLTVTSAQKNPTAFYLCATGATVEQYFGPGTRLTVT.

V usage is TRBV9 and J usage is TRBJ2-2, with 7 bases identical to TRBD1. After removal of 3 bases from V and 3 bases from J, the junction contained 5 bases not matched to a gene. The CDR3 totals 15 residues. Germline V gives CDR1 SGDLS, CDR2 YYNGEE. This CDR3 is CASSAQGYDTGELFF. The CDR3 bases are TGTGCCAGCAGCGCACAGGGGTACGACACCGGGGAGCTGTTTTTT.

The chain combines TRBV7-9 with TRBJ2-3, with a weak D call TRBD1 (5 bases). V was shortened by 1 base and J by 9 bases, with 8 bases between the two germline ends. The CDR3 is 12 residues long. The germline V gene has CDR1 SEHNR and CDR2 FQNEAQ (reference sequence). The CDR3: CASSLERGTQYF. For the CDR3, the DNA is TGTGCCAGCAGCTTAGAAAGGGGAACGCAGTATTTT.

V gene TRBV9 combines with J gene TRBJ1-3; possibly TRBD1 for D (5 bases). The germline V gene has CDR1 SGDLS and CDR2 YYNGEE. The length of the CDR3 is 15 residues. V was pared by 0 bases and J by 3 bases, with 10 bases between. The chain's CDR3 is CASSVGGLFGNTIYF. The CDR3 nucleotides read TGTGCCAGCAGCGTAGGGGGGTTGTTTGGAAACACCATATATTTT.

This clone was seen a single time. This chain uses TRBV29-1 with TRBJ2-5; D remains unclear. CDR1 is SQVTM, CDR2 ANQGSEA, per germline. The germline V and J ends were trimmed by 0 bases and 7 bases, with 12 bases remaining between them. This CDR3 has 13 residues. The CDR3: CSVEEGSARTQYF. The CDR3 DNA is TGCAGCGTTGAAGAGGGCAGCGCGCGGACCCAGTACTTC.

The CDR3 coding sequence is TGTGCCAGCAGCCAAGATTGGGGGGATCACACTGAAGCTTTCTTT. Translated, it gives CASSQDWGDHTEAFF. This chain links TRBV14 with TRBJ1-1; D is perhaps TRBD1 (5 bases). CDR1 and CDR2 (germline): SGHDN, FVKESK. The germline V and J ends were trimmed by 0 bases and 3 bases, with 11 bases remaining between them. The CDR3 covers 15 residues.